These T cell receptor beta chains were read from a single sample in a study of beta chain features in type 1 diabetes. Measured with immunoSEQ multiplex PCR; TCRdb has only the in-frame clones, and not every one. The data hold hundreds of thousands of clones, with about 14% observed a single time. The specimen sequenced was naive CD4+ T cells from blood. All receptors come from a young man with type 1 diabetes. Both conserved end residues are part of each CDR3. Fields, in order: clone size, D gene, V gene, J gene, CDR3 protein. A D gene is named only where the DNA matches it firmly. Only some rows state a clone size, as once, few, many or a class for expanded clones.

clone_size: once
d_call: .
v_call: TRBV27
j_call: TRBJ1-5
cdr3_aa: CASSSERASNQPQHF

clone_size: few
d_call: .
v_call: TRBV7-2
j_call: TRBJ2-7
cdr3_aa: CASSSAMTRYEQYF

clone_size: .
d_call: TRBD1
v_call: TRBV20-1
j_call: TRBJ2-7
cdr3_aa: CSALDRVEQYF

clone_size: few
d_call: TRBD2
v_call: TRBV6-6
j_call: TRBJ2-1
cdr3_aa: CASSTGTSGHNEQFF

clone_size: few
d_call: .
v_call: TRBV7-9
j_call: TRBJ2-7
cdr3_aa: CASKRGLYEQYF

clone_size: few
d_call: .
v_call: TRBV30
j_call: TRBJ1-1
cdr3_aa: CAWSEGHNTEAFF

clone_size: few
d_call: .
v_call: TRBV2
j_call: TRBJ1-4
cdr3_aa: CASSEAGGRLFF

clone_size: .
d_call: .
v_call: TRBV30
j_call: TRBJ2-7
cdr3_aa: CAQMWGPYEQYF

clone_size: few
d_call: .
v_call: TRBV6-5
j_call: TRBJ1-2
cdr3_aa: CASSYVGYGYTF

clone_size: few
d_call: TRBD1
v_call: TRBV4-3
j_call: TRBJ1-2
cdr3_aa: CASSRLPGQGEYGYTF

clone_size: .
d_call: .
v_call: TRBV20-1
j_call: TRBJ2-3
cdr3_aa: CSATGALEVGF

clone_size: few
d_call: .
v_call: TRBV21-1
j_call: TRBJ2-7
cdr3_aa: CASSKRRGRIYEQYF

clone_size: .
d_call: .
v_call: TRBV28
j_call: TRBJ1-5
cdr3_aa: CASKQGGSNQPQHF

clone_size: few
d_call: .
v_call: TRBV7-2
j_call: TRBJ2-5
cdr3_aa: CASSSSLGYQETQYF

clone_size: few
d_call: .
v_call: TRBV7-2
j_call: TRBJ1-2
cdr3_aa: CASSLLGQGYGYTF

clone_size: few
d_call: .
v_call: TRBV30
j_call: TRBJ1-3
cdr3_aa: CAWSVRTQDGNTIYF

clone_size: .
d_call: .
v_call: TRBV30
j_call: TRBJ1-1
cdr3_aa: CAWRRGRMNTEAFF

clone_size: .
d_call: .
v_call: TRBV18
j_call: TRBJ2-1
cdr3_aa: CASSPVGTAEQFF

clone_size: .
d_call: .
v_call: TRBV20-1
j_call: TRBJ1-6
cdr3_aa: CSARTFSPLHF

clone_size: few
d_call: TRBD2
v_call: TRBV10-3
j_call: TRBJ2-7
cdr3_aa: CAISDNTLAGVYEQYF

clone_size: few
d_call: TRBD1
v_call: TRBV7-9
j_call: TRBJ1-6
cdr3_aa: CASGQGKSPLHF

clone_size: .
d_call: .
v_call: TRBV4-3
j_call: TRBJ2-5
cdr3_aa: CASSQMLGKQETQYF

clone_size: .
d_call: .
v_call: TRBV30
j_call: TRBJ1-5
cdr3_aa: CAWNSRGVDQPQHF

clone_size: .
d_call: TRBD1
v_call: TRBV7-2
j_call: TRBJ2-7
cdr3_aa: CASSSGQGPYEQYF

clone_size: .
d_call: .
v_call: TRBV21-1
j_call: TRBJ2-1
cdr3_aa: CARVNREYDEQFF

clone_size: few
d_call: .
v_call: TRBV25-1
j_call: TRBJ2-1
cdr3_aa: CASSDKRPSYNEQFF

clone_size: few
d_call: .
v_call: TRBV13
j_call: TRBJ2-7
cdr3_aa: CASSRRVGRVGEQYF

clone_size: few
d_call: TRBD1
v_call: TRBV10-3
j_call: TRBJ1-5
cdr3_aa: CAISVEGGGQPQHF

clone_size: .
d_call: .
v_call: TRBV5-1
j_call: TRBJ2-7
cdr3_aa: CASSLSGEQYF

clone_size: .
d_call: .
v_call: TRBV7-9
j_call: TRBJ1-1
cdr3_aa: CASSSEGSEAFF

clone_size: few
d_call: .
v_call: TRBV29-1
j_call: TRBJ2-7
cdr3_aa: CSVGSGASSYEQYF

clone_size: few
d_call: TRBD2
v_call: TRBV7-9
j_call: TRBJ2-3
cdr3_aa: CATIWTSGRTQYF

clone_size: few
d_call: .
v_call: TRBV29-1
j_call: TRBJ2-5
cdr3_aa: CSGGAHPGQETQYF

clone_size: .
d_call: .
v_call: TRBV7-6
j_call: TRBJ2-2
cdr3_aa: CASSLAETNTGELFF

clone_size: few
d_call: TRBD1
v_call: TRBV13
j_call: TRBJ1-1
cdr3_aa: CASSQGRGPEAFF

clone_size: few
d_call: .
v_call: TRBV7-9
j_call: TRBJ2-5
cdr3_aa: CASNNEEGAETQYF

clone_size: .
d_call: .
v_call: TRBV25-1
j_call: TRBJ1-1
cdr3_aa: CASSETGILMNTEAFF

clone_size: .
d_call: TRBD1
v_call: TRBV30
j_call: TRBJ2-3
cdr3_aa: CAWSAGQVTDTQYF

clone_size: .
d_call: .
v_call: TRBV19
j_call: TRBJ2-5
cdr3_aa: CASSMTAALGETQYF

clone_size: .
d_call: .
v_call: TRBV7-9
j_call: TRBJ1-3
cdr3_aa: CASSFPLAWGNTIYF

clone_size: few
d_call: TRBD2
v_call: TRBV15
j_call: TRBJ2-1
cdr3_aa: CATSREGLAGSSYNEQFF

clone_size: .
d_call: TRBD1
v_call: TRBV7-9
j_call: TRBJ1-2
cdr3_aa: CASSFHRGQDGYTF

clone_size: few
d_call: .
v_call: TRBV5-1
j_call: TRBJ1-5
cdr3_aa: CASSLEGAQPQHF

clone_size: few
d_call: .
v_call: TRBV7-9
j_call: TRBJ1-4
cdr3_aa: CASSYTTSEKLFF

clone_size: .
d_call: .
v_call: TRBV6-5
j_call: TRBJ1-2
cdr3_aa: CASRWMYGYTF

clone_size: .
d_call: .
v_call: TRBV7-2
j_call: TRBJ2-7
cdr3_aa: CASSKPPYEQYF

clone_size: .
d_call: TRBD1
v_call: TRBV10-3
j_call: TRBJ1-5
cdr3_aa: CAITSDRDGQPQHF

clone_size: few
d_call: TRBD2
v_call: TRBV29-1
j_call: TRBJ2-1
cdr3_aa: CSVSSGGNNEQFF

clone_size: .
d_call: .
v_call: TRBV10-3
j_call: TRBJ1-2
cdr3_aa: CAISEVGAGDGYTF